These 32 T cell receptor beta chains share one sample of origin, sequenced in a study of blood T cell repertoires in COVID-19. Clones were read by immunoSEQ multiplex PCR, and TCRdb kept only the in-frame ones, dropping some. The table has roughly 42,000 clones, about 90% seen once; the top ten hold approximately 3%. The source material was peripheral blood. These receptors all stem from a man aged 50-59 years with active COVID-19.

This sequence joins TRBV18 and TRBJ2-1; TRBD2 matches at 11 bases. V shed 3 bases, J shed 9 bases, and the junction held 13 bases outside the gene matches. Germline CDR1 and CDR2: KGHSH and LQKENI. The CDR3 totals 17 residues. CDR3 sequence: CASSPSPYSGGGGEQFF. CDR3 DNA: TGTGCCAGCTCACCGTCTCCCTATAGCGGGGGGGGCGGTGAGCAGTTCTTC.

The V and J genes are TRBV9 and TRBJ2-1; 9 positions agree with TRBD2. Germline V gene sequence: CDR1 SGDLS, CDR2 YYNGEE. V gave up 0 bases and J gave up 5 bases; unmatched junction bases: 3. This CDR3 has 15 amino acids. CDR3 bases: TGTGCCAGCAGCGTAGATATAGCGGGAGACAATGAGCAGTTCTTC. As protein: CASSVDIAGDNEQFF.

CDR3 in amino acids: CASSLGQGSVTNEKLFF. The CDR3 bases are TGTGCCAGCAGCTTGGGACAGGGATCGGTTACTAATGAAAAACTGTTTTTT. V is TRBV5-5 and J is TRBJ1-4; 7 bases map to TRBD1. Germline assignment: CDR1 SGHKS and CDR2 YYEKEE (reference sequence). V lost 0 bases and J lost 2; bases outside the gene matches: 7. The CDR3 runs to 17 residues.

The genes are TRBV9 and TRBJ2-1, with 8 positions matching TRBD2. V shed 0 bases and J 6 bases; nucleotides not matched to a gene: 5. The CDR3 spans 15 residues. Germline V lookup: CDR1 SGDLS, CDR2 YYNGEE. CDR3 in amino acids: CASSVGGGGFNEQFF. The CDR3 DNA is TGTGCCAGCAGCGTAGGTGGCGGGGGGTTCAATGAGCAGTTCTTC.

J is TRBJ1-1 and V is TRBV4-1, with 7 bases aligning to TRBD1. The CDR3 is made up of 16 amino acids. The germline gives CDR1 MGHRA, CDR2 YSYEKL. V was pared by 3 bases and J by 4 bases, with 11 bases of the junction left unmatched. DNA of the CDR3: TGCGCCAGCAGCCACCAGCCCCAGGGGGTTGTCACTGAAGCTTTCTTT. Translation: CASSHQPQGVVTEAFF.

CDR3 bases: TGTGCCAGCAGGCGTACAGGGGGCGCCGAGCAGTACTTC. Translating it yields CASRRTGGAEQYF. This rearrangement joins TRBV5-8 to TRBJ2-7; TRBD1 aligns across 9 bases. The CDR3 has 13 residues. V dropped 5 bases and J dropped 6; count of bases not matched to a gene: 6. Germline CDR1 and CDR2: SGHTS and YDEGEE.

The CDR3 region is CASSFGTGNTEAFF. DNA for the CDR3: TGTGCCAGCAGCTTCGGGACAGGGAACACTGAAGCTTTCTTT. The chain couples TRBV6-5 to TRBJ1-1, with 8 nucleotides matching TRBD1. Trimming took 6 bases from V and 1 from J; bases not matched to a gene: 4. CDR1 and CDR2 (germline): MNHEY, SVGAGI. The CDR3 totals 14 residues.

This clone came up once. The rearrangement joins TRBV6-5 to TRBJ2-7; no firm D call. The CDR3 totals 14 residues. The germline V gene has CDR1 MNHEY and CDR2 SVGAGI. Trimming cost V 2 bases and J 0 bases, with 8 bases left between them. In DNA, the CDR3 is TGTGCCAGCAGTTACGCAGGTCTCTCCTACGAGCAGTACTTC. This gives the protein CASSYAGLSYEQYF.

The CDR3 DNA reads as TGTGCCAGCAGCTTCGCCGGGACAGGGGCTTCCAAGGGTAATGAAAAACTGTTTTTT. This sequence encodes CASSFAGTGASKGNEKLFF. This chain connects TRBV7-9 to TRBJ1-4, with 10 bases matching TRBD1. This CDR3 has 19 residues. Germline loops: CDR1 SEHNR, CDR2 FQNEAQ (reference sequence). The junction had 14 bases not matched to a gene; V was cut back by 3 bases and J by 4 bases.

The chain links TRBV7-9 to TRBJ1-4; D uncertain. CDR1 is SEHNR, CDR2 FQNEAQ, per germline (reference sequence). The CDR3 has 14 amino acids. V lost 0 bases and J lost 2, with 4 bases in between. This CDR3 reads CASSLAQTNEKLFF. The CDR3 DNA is TGTGCCAGCAGCTTAGCACAGACTAATGAAAAACTGTTTTTT.

The CDR3 region is CASSAGTEYGYTF. The CDR3 DNA is TGTGCCAGCAGCGCTGGGACAGAGTATGGCTACACCTTC. This sequence joins TRBV5-4 and TRBJ1-2; 7 bases match TRBD1. Germline V gene lookup returns CDR1 SGHNT and CDR2 YYREEE (reference sequence). V shed 4 bases and J 5 bases; nucleotides not matched to a gene: 5. The CDR3 has 13 amino acids.

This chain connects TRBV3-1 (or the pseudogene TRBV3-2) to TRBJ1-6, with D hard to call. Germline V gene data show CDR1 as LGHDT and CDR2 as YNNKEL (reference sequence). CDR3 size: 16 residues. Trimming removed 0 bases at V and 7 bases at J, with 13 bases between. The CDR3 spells CASSQDQGRENSPLHF. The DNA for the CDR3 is TGTGCCAGCAGCCAAGATCAAGGACGGGAGAATTCACCCCTCCACTTT.

The CDR3 reads CASSRGSLAGYTF. CDR3 DNA sequence: TGTGCCAGCAGTCGAGGGTCCCTGGCGGGCTACACCTTC. The chain uses TRBV6-5 and TRBJ1-2; D uncertain. Trimming removed 5 bases at V and 8 bases at J, with 15 bases between. Germline CDR1 MNHEY, CDR2 SVGAGI. The CDR3 spans 13 residues.

The CDR3 DNA follows: TGTGCCTGGAGTCTGTGGGGGAGGACAGATACGCAGTATTTT. This translates into CAWSLWGRTDTQYF. The V and J genes are TRBV30 and TRBJ2-3; D might be TRBD2 (6 bases). The CDR3 is made up of 14 amino acids. V gave up 2 bases and J gave up 3 bases, with 12 bases separating them. Germline CDR1 and CDR2: GTSNPN and SVGIG (reference sequence). Based on the CDR3 plus reference TRBV30 and TRBJ2-3, the full variable domain is SQTIHQWPATLVQPVGSPLSLECTVEGTSNPNLYWYRQAAGRGLQLLFYSVGIGQISSEVPQNLSASRPQDRQFILSSKKLLLSDSGFYLCAWSLWGRTDTQYFGPGTRLTVL.

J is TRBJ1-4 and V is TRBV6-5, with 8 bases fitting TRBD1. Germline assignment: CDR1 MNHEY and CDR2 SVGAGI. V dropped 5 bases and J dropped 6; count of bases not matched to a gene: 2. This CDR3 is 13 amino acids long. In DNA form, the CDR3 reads TGTGCCAGCAGTACGGGACAGGATGAAAAACTGTTTTTT. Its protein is CASSTGQDEKLFF.

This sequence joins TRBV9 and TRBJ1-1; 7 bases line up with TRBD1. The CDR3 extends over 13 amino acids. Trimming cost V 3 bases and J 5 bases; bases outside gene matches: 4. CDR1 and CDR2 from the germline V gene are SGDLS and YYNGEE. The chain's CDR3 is CASSAPGGTEAFF. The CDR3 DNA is TGTGCCAGCAGCGCCCCAGGGGGAACTGAAGCTTTCTTT. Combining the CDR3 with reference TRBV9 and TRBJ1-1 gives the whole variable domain DSGVTQTPKHLITATGQRVTLRCSPRSGDLSVYWYQQSLDQGLQFLIQYYNGEERAKGNILERFSAQQFPDLHSELNLSSLELGDSALYFCASSAPGGTEAFFGQGTRLTVV.

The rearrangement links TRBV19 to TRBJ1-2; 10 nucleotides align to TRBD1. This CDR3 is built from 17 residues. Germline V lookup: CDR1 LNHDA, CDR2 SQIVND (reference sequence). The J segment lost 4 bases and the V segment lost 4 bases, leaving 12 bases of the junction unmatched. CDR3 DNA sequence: TGTGCCAGTAGTACCCGACAGGGGGCCTATAAGGGCTATGGCTACACCTTC. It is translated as CASSTRQGAYKGYGYTF.

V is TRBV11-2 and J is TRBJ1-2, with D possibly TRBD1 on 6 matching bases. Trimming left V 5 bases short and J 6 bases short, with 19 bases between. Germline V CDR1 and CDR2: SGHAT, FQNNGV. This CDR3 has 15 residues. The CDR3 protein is CASSVTLQGSDGYTF. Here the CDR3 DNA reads TGTGCCAGCAGCGTGACCTTACAGGGCAGTGATGGCTACACCTTC.

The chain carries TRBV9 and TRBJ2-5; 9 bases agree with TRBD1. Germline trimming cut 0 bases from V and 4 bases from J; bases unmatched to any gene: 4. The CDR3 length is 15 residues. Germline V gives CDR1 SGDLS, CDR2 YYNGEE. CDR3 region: CASSVEQGAGETQYF. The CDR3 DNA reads TGTGCCAGCAGCGTAGAACAGGGGGCGGGAGAGACCCAGTACTTC.

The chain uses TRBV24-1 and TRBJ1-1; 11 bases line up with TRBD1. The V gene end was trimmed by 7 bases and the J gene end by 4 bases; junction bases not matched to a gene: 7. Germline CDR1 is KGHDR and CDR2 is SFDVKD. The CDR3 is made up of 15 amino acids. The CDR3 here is CATRPGTGGFTEAFF. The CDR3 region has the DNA TGTGCCACCAGGCCCGGGACAGGGGGTTTCACTGAAGCTTTCTTT.

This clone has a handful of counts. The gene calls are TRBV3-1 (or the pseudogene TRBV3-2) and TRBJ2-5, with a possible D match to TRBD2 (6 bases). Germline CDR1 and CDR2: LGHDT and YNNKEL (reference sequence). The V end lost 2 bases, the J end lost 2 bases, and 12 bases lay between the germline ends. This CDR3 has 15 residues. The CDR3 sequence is CASSQLNGRQETQYF. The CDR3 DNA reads TGTGCCAGCAGCCAATTAAACGGGAGACAAGAGACCCAGTACTTC.

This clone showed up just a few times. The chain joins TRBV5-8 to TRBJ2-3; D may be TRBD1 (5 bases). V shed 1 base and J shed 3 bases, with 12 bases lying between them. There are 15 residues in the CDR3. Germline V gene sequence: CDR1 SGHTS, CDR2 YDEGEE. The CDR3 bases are TGTGCCAGCAGCTTGAGGGGCGTGCAAACAGATACGCAGTATTTT. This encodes CASSLRGVQTDTQYF.

This CDR3 reads CASSLMGQGVNEQFF. The CDR3 DNA reads as TGTGCCAGCAGCTTAATGGGACAGGGGGTCAATGAGCAGTTCTTC. The gene calls are TRBV7-3 and TRBJ2-1; 11 positions agree with TRBD1. Trimming removed 1 base from V and 6 bases from J; junction bases left unmatched: 2. The germline gives CDR1 SGHTA, CDR2 FQGTGA. The CDR3 contains 15 residues.

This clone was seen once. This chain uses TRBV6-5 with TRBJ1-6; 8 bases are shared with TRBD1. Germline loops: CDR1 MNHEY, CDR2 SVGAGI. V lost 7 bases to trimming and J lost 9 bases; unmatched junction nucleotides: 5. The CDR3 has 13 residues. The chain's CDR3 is CASKNDRGSPLHF. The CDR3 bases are TGTGCCAGCAAAAATGACAGGGGTTCACCCCTCCACTTT.

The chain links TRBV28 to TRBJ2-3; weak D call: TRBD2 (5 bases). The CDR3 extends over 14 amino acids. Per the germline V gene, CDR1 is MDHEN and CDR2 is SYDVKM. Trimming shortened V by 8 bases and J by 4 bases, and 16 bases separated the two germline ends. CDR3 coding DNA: TGTGCCAGCCGTCTCGGCGGGTTATCAGATACGCAGTATTTT. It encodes CASRLGGLSDTQYF.

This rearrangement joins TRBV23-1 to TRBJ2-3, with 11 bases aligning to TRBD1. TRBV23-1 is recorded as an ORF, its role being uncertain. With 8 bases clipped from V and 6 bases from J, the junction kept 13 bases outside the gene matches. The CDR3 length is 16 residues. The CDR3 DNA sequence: TGCGCCAGCGAAACGAAGCCTGGACAGGGGGCTGATACGCAGTATTTT. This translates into CASETKPGQGADTQYF.

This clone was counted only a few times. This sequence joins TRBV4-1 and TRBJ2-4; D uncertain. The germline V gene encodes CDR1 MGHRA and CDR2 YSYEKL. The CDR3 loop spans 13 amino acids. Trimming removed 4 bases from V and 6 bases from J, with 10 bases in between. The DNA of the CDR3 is TGCGCCAGCAGCCCAACGGGTGTAAACATTCAGTACTTC. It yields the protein CASSPTGVNIQYF.

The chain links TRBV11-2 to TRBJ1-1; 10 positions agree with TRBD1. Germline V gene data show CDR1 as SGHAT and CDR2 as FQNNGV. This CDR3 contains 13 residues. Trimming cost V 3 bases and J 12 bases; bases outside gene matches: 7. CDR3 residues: CASSLGTGARPFF. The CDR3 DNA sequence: TGTGCCAGCAGCTTGGGGACAGGGGCTCGTCCTTTCTTT.

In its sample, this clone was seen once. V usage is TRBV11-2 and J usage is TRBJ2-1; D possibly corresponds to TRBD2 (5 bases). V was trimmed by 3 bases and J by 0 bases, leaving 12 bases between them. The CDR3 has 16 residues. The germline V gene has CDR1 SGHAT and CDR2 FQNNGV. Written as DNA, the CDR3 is TGTGCCAGCAGCTTCCGCACGGGAAGCTCCTACAATGAGCAGTTCTTC. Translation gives CASSFRTGSSYNEQFF.

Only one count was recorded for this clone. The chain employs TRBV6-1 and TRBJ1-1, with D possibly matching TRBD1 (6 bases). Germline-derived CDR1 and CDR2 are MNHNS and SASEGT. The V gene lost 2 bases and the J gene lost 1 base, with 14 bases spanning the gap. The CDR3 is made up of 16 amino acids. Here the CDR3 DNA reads TGTGCCAGCAGTGAATACAGGGCAGAAGGGAACACTGAAGCTTTCTTT. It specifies CASSEYRAEGNTEAFF.

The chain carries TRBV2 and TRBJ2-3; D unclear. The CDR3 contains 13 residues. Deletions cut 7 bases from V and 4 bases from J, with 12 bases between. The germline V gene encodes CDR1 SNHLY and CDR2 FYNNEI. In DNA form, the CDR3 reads TGTGCCAGCACCCCCCCTCCTGCAGATACGCAGTATTTT. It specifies CASTPPPADTQYF.

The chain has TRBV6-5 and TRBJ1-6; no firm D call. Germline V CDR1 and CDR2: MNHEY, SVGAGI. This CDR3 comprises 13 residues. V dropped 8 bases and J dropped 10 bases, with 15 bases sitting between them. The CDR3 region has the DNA TGTGCCAGCGCGAGCGGGATCAGATCACCCCTCCACTTT. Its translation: CASASGIRSPLHF.